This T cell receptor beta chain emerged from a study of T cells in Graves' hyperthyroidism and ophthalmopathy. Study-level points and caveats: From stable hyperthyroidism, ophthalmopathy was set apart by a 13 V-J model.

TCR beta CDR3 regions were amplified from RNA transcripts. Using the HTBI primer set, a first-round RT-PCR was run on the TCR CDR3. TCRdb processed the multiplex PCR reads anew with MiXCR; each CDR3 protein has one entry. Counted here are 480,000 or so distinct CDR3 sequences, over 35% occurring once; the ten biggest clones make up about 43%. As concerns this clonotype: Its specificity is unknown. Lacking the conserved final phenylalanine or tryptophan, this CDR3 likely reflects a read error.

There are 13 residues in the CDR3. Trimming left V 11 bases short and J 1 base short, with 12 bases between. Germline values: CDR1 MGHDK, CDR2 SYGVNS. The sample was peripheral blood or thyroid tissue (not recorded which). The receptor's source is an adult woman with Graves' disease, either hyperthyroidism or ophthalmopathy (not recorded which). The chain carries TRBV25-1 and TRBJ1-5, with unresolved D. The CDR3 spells CAVRSGSNQPQHL. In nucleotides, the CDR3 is TGTGCCGTTAGGTCTGGGAGCAATCAGCCCCAGCATCTT.